This T cell receptor beta chain was profiled in a study of T-cell reconstitution after alpha-beta-depleted transplantation in children. Study-wide results and limits: At one year after transplant, newly produced T cells mostly accounted for T-cell counts and diversity.

This CDR3 has 18 amino acids. Unique molecular identifiers tagged the TCRbeta library. TCRdb called the PCR reads again in MiXCR, with one record for every CDR3 protein. The sample shows approximately 300,000 distinct CDR3 sequences, roughly 9.1% of them seen only once. This clonotype has a count of ten or more. Antigen: not known. The V call is TRBV21-1, the J call TRBJ2-3; no check of the table's D call, TRBD2, against the DNA was made. TRBV21-1 is a listed pseudogene. Sequencing was performed on PBMCs, taken before TCRalphabeta/CD19-depleted stem cell transplant. The clonotype comes from a boy under two years old with acute myeloid leukemia, due to receive a stem cell transplant. The CDR3 here is CASSKGVAGGPTTDTQYF. In DNA, the CDR3 is TGTGCCAGCAGCAAAGGGGTAGCGGGAGGGCCGACCACAGATACGCAGTATTTT.